This T cell receptor (beta chain) was identified in a study of beta chain features in type 1 diabetes. On this clone: Its antigen remains unknown.

The purity of all sorted populations exceeded 98%. V trimming: 5 bases; J trimming: 5 bases; junction bases outside the gene matches: 13. Germline CDR1 and CDR2: SGHRS and YFSETQ. The CDR3 sequence is 16 residues long. Reverse transcribing all isolated RNA meant expressed TCRB transcripts were sequenced. Roughly 3.6 million reads, on average, came from each naive, central memory and regulatory T cell sample. Using immunoSEQ multiplex PCR, the repertoire was profiled, and TCRdb retains in-frame clones only, with some absent. This sample has about 60,000 clones; roughly three fifths occur once, and the top ten carry roughly 2.2%. Study-wide points: A pattern of fewer insertions and more deletions at VDJ junctions was seen in type 1 diabetes patients.

This chain connects TRBV5-1 to TRBJ2-7; 10 nucleotides match TRBD1. The receptor was derived from a woman in her late teens or twenties in good health. The sample taken for sequencing was Tregs from blood. CDR3 amino acids: CASRYTFGTGDDEQYF. The CDR3, as DNA: TGCGCCAGCAGGTACACCTTCGGGACAGGGGATGACGAGCAGTACTTC.